This TCR beta chain originates from a study of T cells in localized non-small cell lung cancer. The method was immunoSEQ multiplex PCR; TCRdb's version includes in-frame clones alone and lacks a portion of them. The data show about 74,000 clones, roughly 84% seen once. The CDR3 runs 15 residues. V lost 2 bases and J lost 5, with 15 bases in between. CDR1 and CDR2 (germline): MNHEY, SVGAGI. V usage is TRBV6-5 and J usage is TRBJ2-5; possibly TRBD2 for D (7 bases). The material sequenced was peripheral blood, taken before any cancer treatment. This clonotype was obtained from a female donor older than 55 with stage I lung adenocarcinoma. Here the CDR3 DNA reads TGTGCCAGCAGTTACCGGGGGGCTACTTTGGAGACCCAGTACTTC. Its translation is CASSYRGATLETQYF.